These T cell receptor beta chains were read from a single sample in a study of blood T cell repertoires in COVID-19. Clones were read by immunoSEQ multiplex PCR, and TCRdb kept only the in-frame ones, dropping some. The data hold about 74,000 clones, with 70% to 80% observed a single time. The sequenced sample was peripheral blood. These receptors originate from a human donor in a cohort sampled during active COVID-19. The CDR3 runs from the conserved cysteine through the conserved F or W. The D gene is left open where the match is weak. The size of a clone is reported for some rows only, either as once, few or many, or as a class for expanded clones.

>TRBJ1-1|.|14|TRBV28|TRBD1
TGTGCCAGCAGTACAGGGGGCCACCCCACTGAAGCTTTCTTT
CASSTGGHPTEAFF
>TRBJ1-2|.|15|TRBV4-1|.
TGCGCCAGCAGCGCGTTGGGGGCGGGGGTTGATGGCTACACCTTC
CASSALGAGVDGYTF
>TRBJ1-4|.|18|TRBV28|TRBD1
TGTGCCAGCAGTTTATTTTACGTTCTTACAGGGGGCAAGGAAAAACTGTTTTTT
CASSLFYVLTGGKEKLFF
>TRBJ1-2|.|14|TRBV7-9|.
TGTGCCAGCAGCTTAAAGACAGGCGACTATGGCTACACCTTC
CASSLKTGDYGYTF
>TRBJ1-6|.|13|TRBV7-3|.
TGTGCCAGCAGCTCCCGACAAGACTCACCCCTCCACTTT
CASSSRQDSPLHF
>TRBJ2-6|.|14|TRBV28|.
TGTGCCAGCAGTTTGACGGGGGGGGCCAACGTCCTGACTTTC
CASSLTGGANVLTF
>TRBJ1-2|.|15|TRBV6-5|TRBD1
TGTGCCACCCGTACCGGGACAGGGGGCAACTATGGCTACACCTTC
CATRTGTGGNYGYTF
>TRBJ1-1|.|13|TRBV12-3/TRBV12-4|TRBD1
TGTGCCAGCAGTGCCCTACAGGGGGTAGGAGCTTTCTTT
CASSALQGVGAFF
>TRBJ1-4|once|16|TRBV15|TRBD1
TGTGCCATTATGAATGGACAGGCCGCAACTAATGAAAAACTGTTTTTT
CAIMNGQAATNEKLFF
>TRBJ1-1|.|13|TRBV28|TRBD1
TGTGCCTCCCTGACAGGGTTGAACACTGAAGCTTTCTTT
CASLTGLNTEAFF
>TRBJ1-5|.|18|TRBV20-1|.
TGCAGTGCTAGTGAATCCGTCGGAGGGCCCTGGAGCAATCAGCCCCAGCATTTT
CSASESVGGPWSNQPQHF
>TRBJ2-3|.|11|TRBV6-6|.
TGTGCCACCCTCCTCACAGATACGCAGTATTTT
CATLLTDTQYF
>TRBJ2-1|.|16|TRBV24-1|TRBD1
TGTGCCACCAGTGAAGGAACCGGGACAGGGGGAAATGAGCAGTTCTTC
CATSEGTGTGGNEQFF
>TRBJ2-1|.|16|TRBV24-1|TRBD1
TGTGCCACCAGTGATCCCGGGACAGGGTCCTACAATGAGCAGTTCTTC
CATSDPGTGSYNEQFF
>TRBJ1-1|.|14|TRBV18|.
TGTGCCAGCTCGACCCAGGGTTCTCAGTCTGAAGCTTTCTTT
CASSTQGSQSEAFF
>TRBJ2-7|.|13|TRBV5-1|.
TGCGCCAGCAGCTTGGACAGGGACCACGAGCAGTACTTC
CASSLDRDHEQYF
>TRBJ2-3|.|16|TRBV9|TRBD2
TGTGCCAGCAAAAGCGGGGGGGCGACGAGCACAGATACGCAGTATTTT
CASKSGGATSTDTQYF
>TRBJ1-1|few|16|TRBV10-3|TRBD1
TGTGCCATCAGCCAGGGGTCACAGGGGGCAAGCACTGAAGCTTTCTTT
CAISQGSQGASTEAFF
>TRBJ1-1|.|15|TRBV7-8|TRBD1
TGTGCCAGCAGCCGGACAGGGAATGGTAGGACTGAAGCTTTCTTT
CASSRTGNGRTEAFF
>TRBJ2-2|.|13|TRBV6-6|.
TGTGCCAACGCGGGCTCGAACACCGGGGAGCTGTTTTTT
CANAGSNTGELFF
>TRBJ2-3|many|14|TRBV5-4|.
TGTGCCAGCAGCTCTAGACTAGAAGCAGATACGCAGTATTTT
CASSSRLEADTQYF
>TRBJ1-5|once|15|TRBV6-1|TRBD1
TGTGCCAGCAGTGAGGGTACAGGGGGCGGTCAGCCCCAGCATTTT
CASSEGTGGGQPQHF
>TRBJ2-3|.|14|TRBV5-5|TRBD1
TGTGCCAGCAGCCAGGACAGGGGAGCAGATACGCAGTATTTT
CASSQDRGADTQYF
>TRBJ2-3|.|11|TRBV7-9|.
TGTGCCAGCGCGACTGGGGATACGCAGTATTTT
CASATGDTQYF
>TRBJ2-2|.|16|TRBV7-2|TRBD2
TGTGCCAGCAGCGTGACTAGCGGGCTTGGTACCGGGGAGCTGTTTTTT
CASSVTSGLGTGELFF
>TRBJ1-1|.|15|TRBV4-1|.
TGCGCCAGCAGCCAAAGGGGCAGGGGGAACACTGAAGCTTTCTTT
CASSQRGRGNTEAFF
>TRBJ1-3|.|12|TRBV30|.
TGTGCCTCAGGGCAGGGATCAAACACCATATATTTT
CASGQGSNTIYF
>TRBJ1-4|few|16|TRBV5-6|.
TGTGCCAGCAGCCGGAGGGTCAAGGCAACTAATGAAAAACTGTTTTTT
CASSRRVKATNEKLFF
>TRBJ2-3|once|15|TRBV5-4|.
TGTGCCAGCAGCTTGATGGCTAGCGGCACAGATACGCAGTATTTT
CASSLMASGTDTQYF
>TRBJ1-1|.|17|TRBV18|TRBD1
TGTGCCAGCTCACTTTCCTCGTTAGGGCAGGGGGGCACTGAAGCTTTCTTT
CASSLSSLGQGGTEAFF
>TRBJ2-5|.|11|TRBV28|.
TGTGCCAGCAGCCGTCAAGAGACCCAGTACTTC
CASSRQETQYF
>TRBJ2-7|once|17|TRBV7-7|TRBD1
TGTGCTAGCAGCTTAGCGCCCACAGGACAGGGAACCTACGAGCAGTACTTC
CASSLAPTGQGTYEQYF
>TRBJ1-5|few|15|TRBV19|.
TGTGCCAGTAGTATAGAAACAGGGTTGGGTCAGCCCCAGCATTTT
CASSIETGLGQPQHF
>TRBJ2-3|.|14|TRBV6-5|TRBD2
TGTGCCAGCAGAAGGACTAGCGGGGCGGATACGCAGTATTTT
CASRRTSGADTQYF
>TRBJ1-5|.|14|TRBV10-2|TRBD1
TGCGCCAGCAGTGGACAGGGGGTGTATCAGCCCCAGCATTTT
CASSGQGVYQPQHF
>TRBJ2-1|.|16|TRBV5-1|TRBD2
TGCGCCAGCAGACTAGCGGGGGGGCTTACCTACAATGAGCAGTTCTTC
CASRLAGGLTYNEQFF
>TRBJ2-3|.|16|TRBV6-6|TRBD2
TGTGCCAGCAGTTACGGACTAGCGGGCGGAACAGATACGCAGTATTTT
CASSYGLAGGTDTQYF
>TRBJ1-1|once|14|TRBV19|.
TGTGCCAGTACCAGGGACACCAGCAACACTGAAGCTTTCTTT
CASTRDTSNTEAFF
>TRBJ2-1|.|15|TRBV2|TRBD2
TGTGCCAGCAGCGCCAGACTAGCGGGGGGGAATGAGCAGTTCTTC
CASSARLAGGNEQFF
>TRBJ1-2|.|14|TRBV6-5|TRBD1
TGTGCCAGCAGTTACGGACAGGGGGCGCTTGGCTACACCTTC
CASSYGQGALGYTF
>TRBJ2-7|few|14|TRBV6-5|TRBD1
TGTGCCAGCAGGACCGGGACAGGGAGGAACGAGCAGTACTTC
CASRTGTGRNEQYF
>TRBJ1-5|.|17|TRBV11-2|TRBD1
TGTGCCAGCAGCTTAACGGAAAACAGGGGGGATCGGCAGCCCCAGCATTTT
CASSLTENRGDRQPQHF
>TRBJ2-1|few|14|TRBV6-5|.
TGTGCCAGCAGTTACTATCCAGGGCCTAATGAGCAGTTCTTC
CASSYYPGPNEQFF
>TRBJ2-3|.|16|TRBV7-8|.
TGTGCCAGCAGCTTAGGGGTTCGGCGGGCCCTAGATACGCAGTATTTT
CASSLGVRRALDTQYF
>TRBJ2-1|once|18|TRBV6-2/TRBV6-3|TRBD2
TGTGCCAGCAGTTACAGGACTAGCGGGAGGGCCAACTACAATGAGCAGTTCTTC
CASSYRTSGRANYNEQFF